Below are 21 T cell receptor beta chains sequenced from a single sample in a study of cytotoxic CD8 clonotypes in ibrutinib-treated CLL. Only in-frame clones appear in the TCRdb table, and some are missing; sequencing was by immunoSEQ multiplex PCR. The table lists more than 110,000 clones, 80% of them singletons. This specimen was PBMCs, taken after 36 months of ibrutinib treatment. The receptors originated from a human donor with chronic lymphocytic leukemia.

The chain carries TRBV18 and TRBJ2-3; TRBD1 agrees at 9 bases. This CDR3 has 15 residues. The V gene's germline CDR1 is KGHSH and CDR2 LQKENI. J gave up 2 bases and V 4 bases, and 4 bases lay outside the gene matches. CDR3 sequence (DNA): TGTGCCAGCTCACGACGGACAGGGGCCACAGATACGCAGTATTTT. It specifies CASSRRTGATDTQYF. Complete variable domain (other parts from reference TRBV18 and TRBJ2-3): NAGVMQNPRHLVRRRGQEARLRCSPMKGHSHVYWYRQLPEEGLKFMVYLQKENIIDESGMPKERFSAEFPKEGPSILRIQQVVRGDSAAYFCASSRRTGATDTQYFGPGTRLTVL.

The genes are TRBV5-6 and TRBJ2-5, with D perhaps TRBD1 or TRBD2 (5 bases each). CDR3 length: 15 amino acids. V lost 4 bases, J lost 2 bases, and 15 bases lay in between. Germline-derived CDR1 and CDR2 are SGHDT and YYEEEE. The CDR3 loop reads CASSSLRGFQETQYF. The DNA of the CDR3 is TGTGCCAGCAGCAGTTTGAGGGGTTTTCAAGAGACCCAGTACTTC.

The chain uses TRBV28 and TRBJ1-4; D ambiguous. The ends were cut back, 1 base at V and 0 bases at J, with 6 bases in the middle. Germline CDR1 and CDR2: MDHEN and SYDVKM. The CDR3 extends over 15 amino acids. The CDR3 DNA reads TGTGCCAGCAGTTTATCTTCAGCAACTAATGAAAAACTGTTTTTT. Protein: CASSLSSATNEKLFF.

The gene calls are TRBV4-1 and TRBJ2-5; either TRBD1 or TRBD2 may fit D (5 bases each). This CDR3 has 15 amino acids. V lost 6 bases and J 6 bases, leaving 20 bases between the germline ends. The germline CDR1 and CDR2 sequences are MGHRA and YSYEKL. The CDR3 loop is CASRPVGRDEKTQYF. The CDR3 nucleotides are TGCGCCAGCAGACCGGTGGGCAGGGACGAAAAGACCCAGTACTTC.

This clone was seen just once. The rearrangement links TRBV6-6 to TRBJ1-2, with TRBD1 matching over 8 bases. In germline, CDR1 is MNHNY, CDR2 SVGAGI (reference sequence). The CDR3 sequence is 14 residues long. Germline trimming cut 5 bases from V and 5 bases from J; bases unmatched to any gene: 7. Written as DNA, the CDR3 is TGTGCCAGCAGTAACCCCGGGACAGGATATGGCTACACCTTC. The encoded protein is CASSNPGTGYGYTF.

The chain is built from TRBV27 and TRBJ1-1; no definite D call. The germline V gene encodes CDR1 MNHEY and CDR2 SMNVEV (reference sequence). The CDR3 spans 14 residues. The V and J ends lost 3 bases and 4 bases respectively, with 12 bases between them. The CDR3 coding sequence is TGTGCCAGCAGTTTGAGCGGGCGTCGCACTGAAGCTTTCTTT. It is translated as CASSLSGRRTEAFF.

In nucleotides, the CDR3 is TGCGCCAGCAGCTTGGCCCCGCAGGGAGGCTACGAGCAGTACTTC. This encodes CASSLAPQGGYEQYF. The V and J genes are TRBV5-1 and TRBJ2-7, with D perhaps matching TRBD2 (6 bases). The CDR3 sequence is 15 residues long. The V gene lost 0 bases and the J gene lost 3 bases, with 13 bases spanning the gap. CDR1 and CDR2 from the germline V gene are SGHRS and YFSETQ.

This clone was observed once. The chain recombines TRBV18 with TRBJ1-1; 7 nucleotides align to TRBD1. The CDR3 runs to 14 residues. CDR1 and CDR2 from the germline V gene are KGHSH and LQKENI. V shed 5 bases and J 0 bases; nucleotides not matched to a gene: 3. CDR3 in DNA: TGTGCCAGCTCAGTAACAGGGGTGAACACTGAAGCTTTCTTT. Protein sequence: CASSVTGVNTEAFF.

There are a few counts of this clone. J is TRBJ1-1 and V is TRBV4-2; D may be TRBD1 (5 bases). This CDR3 contains 16 residues. Trimming removed 5 bases at V and 4 bases at J, with 20 bases between. Germline CDR1 reads LGHNA; CDR2 reads YNFKEQ. The CDR3 is CASSFGSRGGRTEAFF. The CDR3 DNA follows: TGTGCCAGCAGCTTTGGATCGAGGGGAGGGCGCACTGAAGCTTTCTTT.

This chain connects TRBV11-3 to TRBJ2-7; D is possibly TRBD1 (5 bases). Germline V lookup: CDR1 SGHNT, CDR2 YENEEA. This CDR3 is built from 13 residues. V lost 5 bases to trimming and J lost 3 bases, with 11 bases between them. CDR3: CASSAQVNYEQYF. Written as DNA, the CDR3 is TGTGCCAGCAGCGCACAGGTAAACTACGAGCAGTACTTC.

The chain is built from TRBV10-1 and TRBJ1-1, with 8 nucleotides matching TRBD1. Per the germline V gene, CDR1 is WNHNN and CDR2 is SYGVQD (reference sequence). J lost 3 bases, V lost 6 bases, and 3 bases had no gene match. The CDR3 has 13 amino acids. The CDR3 spells CASRADRDTEAFF. CDR3 sequence (DNA): TGCGCCAGCAGAGCGGACAGGGACACTGAAGCTTTCTTT.

This rearrangement joins TRBV9 to TRBJ2-6, with 7 bases matching TRBD2. The CDR3 has 16 residues. The germline V gene encodes CDR1 SGDLS and CDR2 YYNGEE. Unmatched junction bases numbered 7, after V lost 3 bases and J lost 4 bases. DNA of the CDR3: TGTGCCAGCAGCGCTTTCGGGACTACGGGGGCCAACGTCCTGACTTTC. Protein product: CASSAFGTTGANVLTF.

This CDR3 reads CASSLGTSGTYNEQFF. CDR3 DNA: TGTGCCAGCAGCTTAGGGACTAGCGGGACCTACAATGAGCAGTTCTTC. The V and J genes are TRBV7-8 and TRBJ2-1; 12 bases agree with TRBD2. Germline CDR1 is SGHVS and CDR2 is FQNEAQ. The J segment lost 2 bases and the V segment lost 1 base, leaving 0 bases of the junction unmatched. There are 16 residues in the CDR3.

The chain couples TRBV19 to TRBJ2-3; 7 positions agree with TRBD2. After removal of 5 bases from V and 4 bases from J, the junction contained 6 bases not matched to a gene. This CDR3 is 14 amino acids long. Per the germline V gene, CDR1 is LNHDA and CDR2 is SQIVND (reference sequence). CDR3 region: CASSLMGGADTQYF. The CDR3 nucleotides are TGTGCCAGTAGTTTAATGGGGGGGGCAGATACGCAGTATTTT.

The rearrangement uses TRBV7-8 and TRBJ2-1; D is unclear. The germline V and J ends were trimmed by 5 bases and 0 bases, with 11 bases remaining between them. CDR3 length equals 15 residues. The germline gives CDR1 SGHVS, CDR2 FQNEAQ. CDR3 amino acids: CASSPDLSSYNEQFF. The CDR3 DNA reads as TGTGCCAGCAGCCCGGATTTGAGCTCCTACAATGAGCAGTTCTTC.

The rearrangement links TRBV6-5 to TRBJ1-1; D is undetermined. Germline values: CDR1 MNHEY, CDR2 SVGAGI. CDR3 length: 13 residues. The V gene lost 2 bases and the J gene lost 0 bases, with 4 bases spanning the gap. CDR3 region: CASSYTVNTEAFF. The CDR3, as DNA: TGTGCCAGCAGTTACACGGTGAACACTGAAGCTTTCTTT.

This clone was found a few times. The chain has TRBV7-8 and TRBJ2-1; 7 bases are shared with TRBD1. The CDR3 extends over 13 amino acids. CDR1 SGHVS and CDR2 FQNEAQ come from the germline V gene. Trimming took 5 bases from V and 12 from J; bases not matched to a gene: 10. The CDR3 DNA reads as TGTGCCAGCAGCGGACGACAGGGAGTCGGGCAGTTCTTC. Translated, it gives CASSGRQGVGQFF. The full variable domain, rest sourced from reference TRBV7-8 and TRBJ2-1, is GAGVSQSPRYKVAKRGQDVALRCDPISGHVSLFWYQQALGQGPEFLTYFQNEAQLDKSGLPSDRFFAERPEGSVSTLKIQRTQQEDSAVYLCASSGRQGVGQFFGPGTRLTVL.

This clone appeared once. The rearrangement joins TRBV7-9 to TRBJ2-5; TRBD1 matches 7 bases. Germline CDR1 reads SEHNR; CDR2 reads FQNEAQ (reference sequence). V was pared by 5 bases and J by 5 bases, with 5 bases of the junction left unmatched. The CDR3 covers 13 residues. The CDR3 loop reads CASSVWGQETQYF. The CDR3 DNA reads as TGTGCCAGCAGCGTCTGGGGACAGGAGACCCAGTACTTC.

The chain combines TRBV7-9 with TRBJ2-3; D remains ambiguous. Germline assignment: CDR1 SEHNR and CDR2 FQNEAQ (reference sequence). This CDR3 is 12 amino acids long. V lost 7 bases and J lost 3, with 8 bases in between. The CDR3 DNA reads as TGTGCCAGCACCGATCTAACAGATACGCAGTATTTT. It yields the protein CASTDLTDTQYF.

The rearrangement uses TRBV5-6 and TRBJ2-5; weak D call: TRBD1 (6 bases). Trimming pared 1 base from V and 1 base from J, leaving 8 bases between. The germline V gene has CDR1 SGHDT and CDR2 YYEEEE. The CDR3 extends over 14 amino acids. The CDR3 bases are TGTGCCAGCAGCTTGCGGGACACCCAAGAGACCCAGTACTTC. Its translation: CASSLRDTQETQYF.

The gene calls are TRBV5-1 and TRBJ2-5, with D perhaps TRBD1 or TRBD2 (5 bases each). Germline V gives CDR1 SGHRS, CDR2 YFSETQ. V gave up 0 bases and J gave up 5 bases, with 11 bases separating them. The CDR3 covers 14 residues. This chain's CDR3 is CASSLVPGPETQYF. The CDR3 coding sequence is TGCGCCAGCAGCTTGGTTCCGGGGCCGGAGACCCAGTACTTC. Full variable domain (missing parts from reference TRBV5-1 and TRBJ2-5): KAGVTQTPRYLIKTRGQQVTLSCSPISGHRSVSWYQQTPGQGLQFLFEYFSETQRNKGNFPGRFSGRQFSNSRSEMNVSTLELGDSALYLCASSLVPGPETQYFGPGTRLLVL.